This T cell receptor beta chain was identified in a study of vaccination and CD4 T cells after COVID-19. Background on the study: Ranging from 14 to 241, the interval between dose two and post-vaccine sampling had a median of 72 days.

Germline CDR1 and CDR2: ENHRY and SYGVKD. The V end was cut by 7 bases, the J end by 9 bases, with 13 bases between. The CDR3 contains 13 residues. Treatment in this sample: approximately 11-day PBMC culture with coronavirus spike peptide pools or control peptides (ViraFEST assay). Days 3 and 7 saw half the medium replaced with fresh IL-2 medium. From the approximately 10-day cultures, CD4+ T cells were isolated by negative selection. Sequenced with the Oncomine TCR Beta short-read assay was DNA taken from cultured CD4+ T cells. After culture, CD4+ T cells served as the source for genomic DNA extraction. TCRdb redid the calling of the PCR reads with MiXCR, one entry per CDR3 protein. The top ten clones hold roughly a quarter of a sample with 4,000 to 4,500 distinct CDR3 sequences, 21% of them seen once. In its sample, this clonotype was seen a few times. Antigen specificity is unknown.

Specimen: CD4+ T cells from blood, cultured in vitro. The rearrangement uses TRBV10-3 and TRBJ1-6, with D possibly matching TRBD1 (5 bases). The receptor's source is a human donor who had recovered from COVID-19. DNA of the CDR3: TGTGCCATCACGCGGGACTTAAGTTCACCCCTCCACTTT. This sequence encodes CAITRDLSSPLHF.